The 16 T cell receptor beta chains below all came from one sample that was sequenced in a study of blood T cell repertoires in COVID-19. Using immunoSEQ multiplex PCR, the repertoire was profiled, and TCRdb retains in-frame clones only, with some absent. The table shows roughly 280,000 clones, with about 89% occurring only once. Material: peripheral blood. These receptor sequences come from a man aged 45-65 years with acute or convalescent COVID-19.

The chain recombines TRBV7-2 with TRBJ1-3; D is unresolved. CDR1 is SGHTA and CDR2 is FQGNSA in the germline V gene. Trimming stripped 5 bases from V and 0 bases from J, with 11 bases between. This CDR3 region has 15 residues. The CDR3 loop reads CASSPEWVSGNTIYF. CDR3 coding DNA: TGTGCCAGCAGCCCGGAGTGGGTCTCTGGAAACACCATATATTTT.

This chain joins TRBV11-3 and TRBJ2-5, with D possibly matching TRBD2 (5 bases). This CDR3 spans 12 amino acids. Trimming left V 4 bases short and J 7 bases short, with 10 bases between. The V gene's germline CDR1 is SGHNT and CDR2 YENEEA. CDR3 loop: CASSSGKGTQYF. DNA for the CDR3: TGTGCCAGCAGCTCCGGGAAGGGGACCCAGTACTTC.

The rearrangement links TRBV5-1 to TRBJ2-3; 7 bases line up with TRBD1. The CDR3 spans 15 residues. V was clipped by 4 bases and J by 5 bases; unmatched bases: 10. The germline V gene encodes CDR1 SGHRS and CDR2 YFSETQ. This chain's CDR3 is CASSLSGTDRDTQYF. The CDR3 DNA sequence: TGCGCCAGCAGCCTGTCGGGGACAGATAGAGATACGCAGTATTTT.

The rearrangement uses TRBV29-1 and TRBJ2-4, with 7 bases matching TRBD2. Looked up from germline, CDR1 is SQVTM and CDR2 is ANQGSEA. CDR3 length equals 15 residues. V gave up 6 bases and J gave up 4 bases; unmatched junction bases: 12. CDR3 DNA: TGCAGCGTGGCCGCTGTAGGGAGGGGTAAAAACATTCAGTACTTC. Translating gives CSVAAVGRGKNIQYF.

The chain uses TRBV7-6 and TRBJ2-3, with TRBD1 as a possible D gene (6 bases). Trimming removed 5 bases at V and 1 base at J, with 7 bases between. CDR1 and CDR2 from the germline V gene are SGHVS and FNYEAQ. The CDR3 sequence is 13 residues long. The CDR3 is CASSRQGTDTQYF. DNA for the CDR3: TGTGCCAGCAGCAGACAGGGCACAGATACGCAGTATTTT.

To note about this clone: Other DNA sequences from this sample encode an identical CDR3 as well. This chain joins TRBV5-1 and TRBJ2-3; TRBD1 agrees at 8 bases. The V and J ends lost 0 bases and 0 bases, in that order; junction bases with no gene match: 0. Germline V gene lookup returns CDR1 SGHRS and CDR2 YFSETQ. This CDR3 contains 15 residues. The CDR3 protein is CASSLGQGSTDTQYF. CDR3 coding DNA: TGCGCCAGCAGCTTGGGACAGGGGAGCACAGATACGCAGTATTTT.

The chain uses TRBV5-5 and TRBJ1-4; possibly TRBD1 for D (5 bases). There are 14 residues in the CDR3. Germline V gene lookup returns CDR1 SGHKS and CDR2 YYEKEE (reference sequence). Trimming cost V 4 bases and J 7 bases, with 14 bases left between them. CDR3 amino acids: CASSPAGQGEKLFF. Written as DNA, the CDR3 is TGTGCCAGCAGCCCTGCGGGGCAGGGTGAAAAACTGTTTTTT.

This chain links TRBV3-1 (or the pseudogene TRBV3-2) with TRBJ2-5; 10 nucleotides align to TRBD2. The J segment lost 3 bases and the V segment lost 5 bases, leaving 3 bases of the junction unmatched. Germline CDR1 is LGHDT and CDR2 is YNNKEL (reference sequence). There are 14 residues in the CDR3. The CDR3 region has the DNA TGTGCCAGCAGCTACCTAGCGGGGGAAGAGACCCAGTACTTC. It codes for CASSYLAGEETQYF.

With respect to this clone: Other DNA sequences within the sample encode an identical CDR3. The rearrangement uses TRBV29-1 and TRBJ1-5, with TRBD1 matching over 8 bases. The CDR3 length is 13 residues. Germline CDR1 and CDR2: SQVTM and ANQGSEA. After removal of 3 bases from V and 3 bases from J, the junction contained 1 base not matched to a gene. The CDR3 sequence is CSVETGVNQPQHF. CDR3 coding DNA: TGCAGCGTTGAGACAGGGGTCAATCAGCCCCAGCATTTT.

The CDR3 spells CASSIDSGNQPQHF. The DNA for the CDR3 is TGTGCCAGTAGTATTGATAGCGGCAATCAGCCCCAGCATTTT. The J gene is TRBJ1-5, the V gene TRBV19; no firm D call. There are 14 residues in the CDR3. Trimming cost V 3 bases and J 2 bases, with 8 bases left between them. Germline values: CDR1 LNHDA, CDR2 SQIVND (reference sequence).

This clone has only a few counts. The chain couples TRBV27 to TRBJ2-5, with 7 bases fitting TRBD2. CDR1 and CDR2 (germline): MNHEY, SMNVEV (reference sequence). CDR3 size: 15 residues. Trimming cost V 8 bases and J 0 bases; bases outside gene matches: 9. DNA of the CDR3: TGTGCCAGCGGTGACCGAGCGGGGTACCAAGAGACCCAGTACTTC. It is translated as CASGDRAGYQETQYF.

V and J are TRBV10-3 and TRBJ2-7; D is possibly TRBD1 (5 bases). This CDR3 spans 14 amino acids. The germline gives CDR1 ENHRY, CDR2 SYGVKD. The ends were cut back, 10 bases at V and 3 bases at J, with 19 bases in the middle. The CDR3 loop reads CATPFRAPIYEQYF. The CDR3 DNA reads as TGTGCCACCCCCTTCAGGGCCCCGATCTACGAGCAGTACTTC.

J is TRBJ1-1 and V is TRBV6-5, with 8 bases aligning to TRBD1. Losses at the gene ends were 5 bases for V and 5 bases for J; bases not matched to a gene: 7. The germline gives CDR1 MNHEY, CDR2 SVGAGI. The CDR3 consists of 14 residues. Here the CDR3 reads CASSTGQGWTEAFF. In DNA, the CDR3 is TGTGCCAGCAGTACAGGACAGGGTTGGACTGAAGCTTTCTTT.

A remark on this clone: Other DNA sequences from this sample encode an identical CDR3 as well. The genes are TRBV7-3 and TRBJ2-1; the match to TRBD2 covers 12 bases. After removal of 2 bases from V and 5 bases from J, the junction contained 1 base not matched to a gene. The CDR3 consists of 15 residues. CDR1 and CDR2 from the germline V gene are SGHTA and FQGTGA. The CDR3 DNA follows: TGTGCCAGCAGCTTAGGACTAGCGGGGAACAATGAGCAGTTCTTC. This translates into CASSLGLAGNNEQFF.

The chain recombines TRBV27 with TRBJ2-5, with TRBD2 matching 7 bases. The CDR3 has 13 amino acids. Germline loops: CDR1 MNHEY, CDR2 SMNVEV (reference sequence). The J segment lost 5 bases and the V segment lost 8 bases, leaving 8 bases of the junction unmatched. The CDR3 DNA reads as TGTGCCAGCGTGGGGGGGATTCCGGAGACCCAGTACTTC. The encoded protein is CASVGGIPETQYF.

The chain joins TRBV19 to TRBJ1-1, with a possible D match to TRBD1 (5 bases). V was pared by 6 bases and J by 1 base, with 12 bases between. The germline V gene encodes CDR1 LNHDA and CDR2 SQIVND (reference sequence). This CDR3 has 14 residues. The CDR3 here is CASSLWQGNTEAFF. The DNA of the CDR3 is TGTGCCAGTAGCCTTTGGCAGGGGAACACTGAAGCTTTCTTT.